This TCR beta chain was captured in a study of a mutant IDH1 vaccine in newly diagnosed glioma. On the study more broadly: Vaccination began 4-6 weeks post radiotherapy alone, or with temozolomide cycles.

As regards this clone: Its antigen is as yet unknown.

Sequencing was performed with immunoSEQ multiplex PCR; in TCRdb, only in-frame clones are kept and a portion is missing. Of tens of thousands of clones in the sample, over 70% were seen once. Time point described: week 47, end of study. The vaccine gave 300 ug of a 20-mer mutant IDH1 peptide subcutaneously per dose. The length of the CDR3 is 15 residues. V was clipped by 2 bases and J by 3 bases, with 14 bases between them. In germline, CDR1 is SNHLY, CDR2 FYNNEI. This chain uses TRBV2 with TRBJ2-7; the D gene is possibly TRBD2 (6 bases). This clonotype was obtained from a man aged 50 to 59 with glioma. The input for sequencing was PBMCs, taken from a glioma patient whose treatment included an IDH1 peptide vaccine. CDR3 residues: CASSETALAFYEQYF. In nucleotides, the CDR3 is TGTGCCAGCAGTGAAACGGCGCTAGCGTTCTACGAGCAGTACTTC.